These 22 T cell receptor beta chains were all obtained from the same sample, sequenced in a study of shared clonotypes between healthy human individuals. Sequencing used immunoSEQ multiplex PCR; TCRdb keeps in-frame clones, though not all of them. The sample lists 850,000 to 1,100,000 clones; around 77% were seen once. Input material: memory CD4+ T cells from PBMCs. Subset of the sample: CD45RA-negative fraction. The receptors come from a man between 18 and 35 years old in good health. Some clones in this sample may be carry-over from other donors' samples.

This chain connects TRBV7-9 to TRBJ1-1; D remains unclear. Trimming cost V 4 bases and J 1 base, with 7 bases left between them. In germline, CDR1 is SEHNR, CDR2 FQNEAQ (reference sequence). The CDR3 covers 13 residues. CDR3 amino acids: CASSSSGNTEAFF. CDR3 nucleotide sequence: TGTGCCAGCAGCTCGTCGGGGAACACTGAAGCTTTCTTT. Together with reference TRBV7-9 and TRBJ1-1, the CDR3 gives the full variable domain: DTGVSQNPRHKITKRGQNVTFRCDPISEHNRLYWYRQTLGQGPEFLTYFQNEAQLEKSRLLSDRFSAERPKGSFSTLEIQRTEQGDSAMYLCASSSSGNTEAFFGQGTRLTVV.

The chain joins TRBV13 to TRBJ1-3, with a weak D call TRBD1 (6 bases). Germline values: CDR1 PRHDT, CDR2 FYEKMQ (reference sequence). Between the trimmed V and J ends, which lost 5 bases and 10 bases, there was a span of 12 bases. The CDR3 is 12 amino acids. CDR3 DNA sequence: TGTGCCAGCAGCCCAGGACAGTTTACCATATATTTT. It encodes CASSPGQFTIYF.

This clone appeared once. CDR3: CATSRDPYEQYF. CDR3 DNA: TGTGCCACCAGCAGGGACCCCTACGAGCAGTACTTC. The rearrangement links TRBV15 to TRBJ2-7, with D unclear. The CDR3 contains 12 residues. Germline assignment: CDR1 LNHNV and CDR2 YYDKDF (reference sequence). V lost 3 bases and J 2 bases, leaving 5 bases between the germline ends.

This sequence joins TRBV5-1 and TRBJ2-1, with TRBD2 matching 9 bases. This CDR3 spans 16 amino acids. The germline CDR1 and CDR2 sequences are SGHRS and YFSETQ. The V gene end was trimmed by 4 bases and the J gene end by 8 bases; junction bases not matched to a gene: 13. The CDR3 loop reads CASSPAASGIRDEQFF. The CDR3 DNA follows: TGCGCCAGCAGCCCGGCGGCTAGCGGGATCCGGGATGAGCAGTTCTTC.

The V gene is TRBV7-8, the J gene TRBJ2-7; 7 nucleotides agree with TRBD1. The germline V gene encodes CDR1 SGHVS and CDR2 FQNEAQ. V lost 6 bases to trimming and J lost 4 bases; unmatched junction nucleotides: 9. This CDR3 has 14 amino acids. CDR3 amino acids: CASSNRDSRYEQYF. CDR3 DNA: TGTGCCAGCAGTAACCGGGACAGTCGTTACGAGCAGTACTTC. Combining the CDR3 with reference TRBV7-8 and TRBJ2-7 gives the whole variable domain GAGVSQSPRYKVAKRGQDVALRCDPISGHVSLFWYQQALGQGPEFLTYFQNEAQLDKSGLPSDRFFAERPEGSVSTLKIQRTQQEDSAVYLCASSNRDSRYEQYFGPGTRLTVT.

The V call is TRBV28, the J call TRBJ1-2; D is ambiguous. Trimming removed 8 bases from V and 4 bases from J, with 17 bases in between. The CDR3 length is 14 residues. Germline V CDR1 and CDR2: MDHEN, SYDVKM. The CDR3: CASGNGGFSYGYTF. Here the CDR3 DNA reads TGTGCCAGCGGGAATGGAGGGTTTTCCTATGGCTACACCTTC.

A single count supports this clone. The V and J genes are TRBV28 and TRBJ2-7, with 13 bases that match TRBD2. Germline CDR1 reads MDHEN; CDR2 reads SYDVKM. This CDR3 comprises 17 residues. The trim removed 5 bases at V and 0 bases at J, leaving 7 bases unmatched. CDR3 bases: TGTGCCAGCAGTGTAATCGGGACTAGCGGGACCTCCTACGAGCAGTACTTC. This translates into CASSVIGTSGTSYEQYF. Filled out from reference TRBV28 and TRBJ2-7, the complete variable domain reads DVKVTQSSRYLVKRTGEKVFLECVQDMDHENMFWYRQDPGLGLRLIYFSYDVKMKEKGDIPEGYSVSREKKERFSLILESASTNQTSMYLCASSVIGTSGTSYEQYFGPGTRLTVT.

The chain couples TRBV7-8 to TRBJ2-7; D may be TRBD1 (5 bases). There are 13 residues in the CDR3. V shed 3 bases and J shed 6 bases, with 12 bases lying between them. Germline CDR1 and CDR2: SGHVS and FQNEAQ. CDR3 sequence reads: CASSLQRGSEQYF. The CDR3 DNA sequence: TGTGCCAGCAGCTTGCAAAGGGGCTCCGAGCAGTACTTC.

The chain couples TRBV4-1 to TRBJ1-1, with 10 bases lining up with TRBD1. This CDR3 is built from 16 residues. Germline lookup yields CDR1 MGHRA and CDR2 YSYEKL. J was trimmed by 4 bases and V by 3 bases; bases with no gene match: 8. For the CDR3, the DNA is TGCGCCAGCAGCCAGCCGGACAGGGGGTATAGCACTGAAGCTTTCTTT. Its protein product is CASSQPDRGYSTEAFF.

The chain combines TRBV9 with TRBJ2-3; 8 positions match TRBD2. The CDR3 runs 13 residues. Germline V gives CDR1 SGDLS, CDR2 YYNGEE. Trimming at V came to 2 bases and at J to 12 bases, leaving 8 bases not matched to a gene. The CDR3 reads CASSVGTSDGQYF. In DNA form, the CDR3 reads TGTGCCAGCAGCGTCGGGACTAGTGATGGACAGTATTTT.

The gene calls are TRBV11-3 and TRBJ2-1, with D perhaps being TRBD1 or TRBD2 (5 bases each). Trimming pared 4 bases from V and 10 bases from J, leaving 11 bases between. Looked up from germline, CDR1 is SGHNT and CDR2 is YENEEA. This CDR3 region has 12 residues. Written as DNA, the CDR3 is TGTGCCAGCAGCTACGGCGAGGGGGAGCAGTTCTTC. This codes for CASSYGEGEQFF.

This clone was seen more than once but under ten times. The CDR3 reads CASSFQGSQETQYF. CDR3 DNA: TGTGCCAGCAGCTTCCAGGGCTCCCAAGAGACCCAGTACTTC. The chain carries TRBV5-4 and TRBJ2-5, with D perhaps TRBD1 (5 bases). This CDR3 region has 14 residues. Between the trimmed V and J ends, which lost 2 bases and 1 base, there was a span of 9 bases. Germline CDR1 reads SGHNT; CDR2 reads YYREEE (reference sequence).

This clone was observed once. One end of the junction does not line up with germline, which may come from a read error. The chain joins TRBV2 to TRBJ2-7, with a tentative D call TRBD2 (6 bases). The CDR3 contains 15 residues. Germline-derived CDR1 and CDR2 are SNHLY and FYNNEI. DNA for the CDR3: TGTACCAGCAGTGAATGGGGCGGGACCTCCTACGAGCAGTACTTC. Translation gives CTSSEWGGTSYEQYF.

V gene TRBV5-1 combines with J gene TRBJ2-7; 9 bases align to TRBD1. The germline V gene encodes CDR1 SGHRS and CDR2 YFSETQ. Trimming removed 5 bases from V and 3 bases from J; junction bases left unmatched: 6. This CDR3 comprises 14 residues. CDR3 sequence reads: CASRLQGAGYEQYF. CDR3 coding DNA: TGCGCCAGCAGGCTACAGGGGGCAGGCTACGAGCAGTACTTC.

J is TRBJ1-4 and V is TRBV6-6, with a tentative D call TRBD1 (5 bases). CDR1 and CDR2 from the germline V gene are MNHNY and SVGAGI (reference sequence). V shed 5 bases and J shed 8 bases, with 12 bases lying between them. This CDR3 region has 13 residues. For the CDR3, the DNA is TGTGCCAGCAGTCCAGGGTGGGAGGAAAAACTGTTTTTT. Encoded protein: CASSPGWEEKLFF.

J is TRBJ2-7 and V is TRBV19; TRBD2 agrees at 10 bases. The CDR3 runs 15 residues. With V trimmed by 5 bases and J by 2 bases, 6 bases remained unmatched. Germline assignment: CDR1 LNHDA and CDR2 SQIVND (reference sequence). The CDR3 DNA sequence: TGTGCCAGTAGTTCGTCTAGCGGGAGAACCTACGAGCAGTACTTC. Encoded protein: CASSSSSGRTYEQYF.

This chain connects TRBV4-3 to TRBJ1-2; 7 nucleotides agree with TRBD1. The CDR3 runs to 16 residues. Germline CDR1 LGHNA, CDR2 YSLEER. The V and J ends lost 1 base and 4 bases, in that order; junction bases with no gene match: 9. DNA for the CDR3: TGCGCCAGCAGCCAAGGAGTGGGGACAGCCACCTATGGCTACACCTTC. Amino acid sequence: CASSQGVGTATYGYTF.

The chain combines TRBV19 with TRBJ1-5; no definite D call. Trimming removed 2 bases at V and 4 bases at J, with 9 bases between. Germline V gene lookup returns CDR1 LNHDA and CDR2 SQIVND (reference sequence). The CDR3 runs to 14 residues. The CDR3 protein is CASSIKEINQPQHF. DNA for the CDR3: TGTGCCAGTAGTATAAAGGAGATAAATCAGCCCCAGCATTTT.

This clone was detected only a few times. CDR3 loop: CSARRQGSSSGELFF. CDR3 DNA: TGCAGCGCCCGCAGACAGGGTTCCTCCTCGGGGGAGCTGTTTTTT. V usage is TRBV29-1 and J usage is TRBJ2-2, with TRBD1 matching 7 bases. The CDR3 is made up of 15 amino acids. The germline V gene encodes CDR1 SQVTM and CDR2 ANQGSEA. J lost 8 bases, V lost 7 bases, and 16 bases had no gene match.

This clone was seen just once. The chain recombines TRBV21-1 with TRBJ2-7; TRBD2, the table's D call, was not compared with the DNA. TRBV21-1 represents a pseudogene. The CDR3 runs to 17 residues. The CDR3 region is CASSKPETSRSSYEQYF. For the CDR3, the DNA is TGTGCCAGCAGCAAACCCGAGACTAGCAGGAGCTCCTACGAGCAGTACTTC.

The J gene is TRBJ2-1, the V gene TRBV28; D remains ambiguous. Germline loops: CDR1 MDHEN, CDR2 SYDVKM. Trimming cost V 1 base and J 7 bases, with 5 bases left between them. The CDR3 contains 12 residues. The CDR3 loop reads CASSLSPNEQFF. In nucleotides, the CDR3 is TGTGCCAGCAGTTTATCCCCGAATGAGCAGTTCTTC. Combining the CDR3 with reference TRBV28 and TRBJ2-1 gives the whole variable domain DVKVTQSSRYLVKRTGEKVFLECVQDMDHENMFWYRQDPGLGLRLIYFSYDVKMKEKGDIPEGYSVSREKKERFSLILESASTNQTSMYLCASSLSPNEQFFGPGTRLTVL.

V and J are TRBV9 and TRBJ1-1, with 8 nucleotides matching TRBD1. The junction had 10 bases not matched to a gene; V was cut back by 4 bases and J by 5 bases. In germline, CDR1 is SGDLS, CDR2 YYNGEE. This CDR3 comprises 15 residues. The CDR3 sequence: CASSPQGGRGTEAFF. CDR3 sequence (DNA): TGTGCCAGCAGCCCACAGGGGGGGCGCGGGACTGAAGCTTTCTTT.